This is a list of T cell receptor beta chains from one sample in a study of blood T cell repertoires in COVID-19. The table came from immunoSEQ multiplex PCR; TCRdb's copy has only in-frame clones and leaves some out. Of about 250,000 clones in the sample, just over 85% were seen once. The sample taken for sequencing was peripheral blood. All receptors derive from a man older than 75 with acute or convalescent COVID-19. The CDR3 runs from the conserved cysteine through the conserved F or W. The order of the fields is clone size, D gene, V gene, J gene, CDR3 DNA, CDR3 protein. The D gene is left open where the match is weak. The listing skips clone size in some rows; elsewhere it reads once, few, many or a size class.

size: .; D: TRBD1; V: TRBV6-5; J: TRBJ1-5; DNA: TGTGCCAGCAGTTCTATTACAGGGGTTTCTCAGCCCCAGCATTTT; CDR3: CASSSITGVSQPQHF
size: .; D: .; V: TRBV2; J: TRBJ2-4; DNA: TGTGCCAGCAGTCTCTCGAGAGCCAAAAACATTCAGTACTTC; CDR3: CASSLSRAKNIQYF
size: .; D: .; V: TRBV19; J: TRBJ1-5; DNA: TGTGCCAGTAGTATTAGCGGGGGGCTCCCTAGCAATCAGCCCCAGCATTTT; CDR3: CASSISGGLPSNQPQHF
size: .; D: TRBD1; V: TRBV11-1; J: TRBJ1-2; DNA: TGTGCCAGCAGCAGACCGGGACAGAACTATGGCTACACCTTC; CDR3: CASSRPGQNYGYTF
size: .; D: .; V: TRBV7-9; J: TRBJ2-4; DNA: TGTGCCAGCAGCTTAACACAGGGTGGAAAAAACATTCAGTACTTC; CDR3: CASSLTQGGKNIQYF
size: .; D: TRBD2; V: TRBV11-2; J: TRBJ2-1; DNA: TGTGCCAGCAGCCTACAGCGGGAGACCTACAATGAGCAGTTCTTC; CDR3: CASSLQRETYNEQFF
size: .; D: TRBD1; V: TRBV9; J: TRBJ1-2; DNA: TGTGCCAGCACCAGGGACAGGGGGAATCGCTACACCTTC; CDR3: CASTRDRGNRYTF
size: .; D: TRBD2; V: TRBV29-1; J: TRBJ2-2; DNA: TGCAGCAAGCGGGGGCTCCACACCGGGGAGCTGTTTTTT; CDR3: CSKRGLHTGELFF
size: .; D: TRBD1; V: TRBV18; J: TRBJ1-2; DNA: TGTGCCAGCTCTCTAGACAGGGCCAGCGACTACACCTTC; CDR3: CASSLDRASDYTF
size: .; D: TRBD2; V: TRBV18; J: TRBJ2-7; DNA: TGTGCCAGCTCATCTAGCGGGGGGGCCAACGAGCAGTACTTC; CDR3: CASSSSGGANEQYF
size: .; D: .; V: TRBV28; J: TRBJ1-2; DNA: TGTGCCAGCAGCGAATCGACCGGGGTACGTGGCTACACCTTC; CDR3: CASSESTGVRGYTF
size: .; D: TRBD2; V: TRBV19; J: TRBJ2-3; DNA: TGTGCCAGTAGTATGGGGGGGATGGGTACGCAGTATTTT; CDR3: CASSMGGMGTQYF
size: .; D: .; V: TRBV28; J: TRBJ1-5; DNA: TGTGCCAGCAGTTTATTATCAGGGCGCAATCAGCCCCAGCATTTT; CDR3: CASSLLSGRNQPQHF
size: once; D: TRBD1; V: TRBV11-3; J: TRBJ2-5; DNA: TGTGCCAGCAGCCGAACAGGGGTAGAGACCCAGTACTTC; CDR3: CASSRTGVETQYF
size: .; D: .; V: TRBV18; J: TRBJ1-1; DNA: TGTGCCAGCTCACGCACAGGGTCCCCCACTGAAGCTTTCTTT; CDR3: CASSRTGSPTEAFF
size: .; D: .; V: TRBV5-1; J: TRBJ2-3; DNA: TGCGCCAGCAGCTTGGACTTGGGGCCAGATACGCAGTATTTT; CDR3: CASSLDLGPDTQYF
size: .; D: .; V: TRBV9; J: TRBJ1-1; DNA: TGTGCCAGCAGCGTAGACGCGGACACTGAAGCTTTCTTT; CDR3: CASSVDADTEAFF
size: many; D: .; V: TRBV11-1; J: TRBJ2-7; DNA: TGTGCCAGCAGTCCTTTCGGGGGGCGCGAGCAGTACTTC; CDR3: CASSPFGGREQYF